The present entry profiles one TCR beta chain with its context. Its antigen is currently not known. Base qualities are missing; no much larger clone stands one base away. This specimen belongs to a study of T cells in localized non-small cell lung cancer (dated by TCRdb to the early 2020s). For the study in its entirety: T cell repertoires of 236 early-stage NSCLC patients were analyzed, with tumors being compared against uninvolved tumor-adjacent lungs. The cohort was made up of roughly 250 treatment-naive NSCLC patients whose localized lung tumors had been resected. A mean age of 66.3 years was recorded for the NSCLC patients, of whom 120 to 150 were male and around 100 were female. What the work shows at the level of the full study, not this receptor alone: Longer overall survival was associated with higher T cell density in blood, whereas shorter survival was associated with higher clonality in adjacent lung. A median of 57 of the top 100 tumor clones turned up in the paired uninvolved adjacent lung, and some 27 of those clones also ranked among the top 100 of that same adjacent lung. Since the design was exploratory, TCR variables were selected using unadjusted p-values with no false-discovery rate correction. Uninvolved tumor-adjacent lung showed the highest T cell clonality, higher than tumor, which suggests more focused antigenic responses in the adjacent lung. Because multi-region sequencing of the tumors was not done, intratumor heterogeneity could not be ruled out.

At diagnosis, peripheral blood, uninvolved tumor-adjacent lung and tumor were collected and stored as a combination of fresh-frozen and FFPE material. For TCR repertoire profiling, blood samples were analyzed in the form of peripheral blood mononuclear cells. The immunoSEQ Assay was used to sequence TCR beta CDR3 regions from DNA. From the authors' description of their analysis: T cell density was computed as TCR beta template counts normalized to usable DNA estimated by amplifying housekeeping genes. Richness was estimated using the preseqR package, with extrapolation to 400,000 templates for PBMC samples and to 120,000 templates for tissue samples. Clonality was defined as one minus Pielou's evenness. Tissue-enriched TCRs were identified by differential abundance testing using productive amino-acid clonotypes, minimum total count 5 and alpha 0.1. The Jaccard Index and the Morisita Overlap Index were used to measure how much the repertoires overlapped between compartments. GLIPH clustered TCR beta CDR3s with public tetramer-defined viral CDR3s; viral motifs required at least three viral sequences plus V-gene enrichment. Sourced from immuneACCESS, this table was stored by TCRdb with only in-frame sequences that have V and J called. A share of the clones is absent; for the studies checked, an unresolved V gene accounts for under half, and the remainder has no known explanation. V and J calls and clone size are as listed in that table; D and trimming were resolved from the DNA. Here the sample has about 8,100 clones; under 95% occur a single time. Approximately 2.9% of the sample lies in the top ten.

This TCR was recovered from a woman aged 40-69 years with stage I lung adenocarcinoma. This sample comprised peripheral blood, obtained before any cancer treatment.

The CDR3 region has the sequence CASRARQGGTNTEAFF. The DNA reads as follows: TGCGCCAGCAGAGCGAGACAGGGGGGGACGAACACTGAAGCTTTCTTT. Here the chain combines TRBV5-1 and TRBJ1-1; TRBD1 lines up with 9 middle nucleotides. Its CDR3 holds 16 amino acids, cysteine through phenylalanine. Only the CDR3 region is kept as DNA, spanning 48 bases read in frame from base 1. After removal of 5 bases from V and 1 base from J, the junction retains 9 bases not matched to a gene. The germline V gene supplies CDR1 SGHRS and CDR2 YFSETQ.